One and the same sample provided the 19 T cell receptor beta chains below, sequenced in a study of cytomegalovirus exposure and HLA in healthy donors. With 60 Vbeta and 13 Jbeta primers, the PCR was carried out. Measured with immunoSEQ multiplex PCR; TCRdb has only the in-frame clones, and not every one. Of around 140,000 clones in the sample, approximately 80% are singletons; the top ten hold around 1.5%. The source material was PBMCs. The receptors originated from a woman in her late teens or twenties in good health and CMV-seronegative.

This sequence joins TRBV2 and TRBJ2-5, with 9 bases matching TRBD1. The CDR3 sequence is 13 residues long. After removal of 6 bases from V and 3 bases from J, the junction contained 2 bases not matched to a gene. Per the germline V gene, CDR1 is SNHLY and CDR2 is FYNNEI. This CDR3 reads CASSRDREETQYF. The CDR3 DNA reads as TGTGCCAGCAGCCGGGACAGGGAAGAGACCCAGTACTTC. The full variable domain, with the rest looked up from reference TRBV2 and TRBJ2-5, is EPEVTQTPSHQVTQMGQEVILRCVPISNHLYFYWYRQILGQKVEFLVSFYNNEISEKSEIFDDQFSVERPDGSNFTLKIRSTKLEDSAMYFCASSRDREETQYFGPGTRLLVL.

The chain carries TRBV9 and TRBJ1-5; perhaps TRBD1 as D (6 bases). The ends were cut back, 4 bases at V and 4 bases at J, with 15 bases in the middle. Germline CDR1 is SGDLS and CDR2 is YYNGEE. The CDR3 covers 15 residues. CDR3 region: CASSPEGGLNQPQHF. The CDR3 nucleotides read TGTGCCAGCAGCCCCGAGGGGGGACTAAATCAGCCCCAGCATTTT.

The chain uses TRBV29-1 and TRBJ2-1, with 8 bases identical to TRBD2. After removal of 7 bases from V and 9 bases from J, the junction contained 8 bases not matched to a gene. The CDR3 contains 12 residues. Germline CDR1 and CDR2: SQVTM and ANQGSEA. In DNA, the CDR3 is TGCAGCGCCCGGATAGCGGGATTTGAGCAGTTCTTC. Its translation: CSARIAGFEQFF.

This clone has only a few counts. V usage is TRBV2 and J usage is TRBJ2-5; 9 bases align to TRBD2. CDR1 is SNHLY, CDR2 FYNNEI, per germline. V lost 2 bases, J lost 14 bases, and 3 bases stayed unmatched. This CDR3 has 11 amino acids. CDR3 loop: CASSEIGTSYF. The CDR3 DNA reads as TGTGCCAGCAGTGAAATTGGGACTAGCTACTTC. Based on the CDR3 plus reference TRBV2 and TRBJ2-5, the full variable domain is EPEVTQTPSHQVTQMGQEVILRCVPISNHLYFYWYRQILGQKVEFLVSFYNNEISEKSEIFDDQFSVERPDGSNFTLKIRSTKLEDSAMYFCASSEIGTSYFGPGTRLLVL.

The chain recombines TRBV18 with TRBJ1-2, with 9 nucleotides matching TRBD1. The ends lost 3 bases at V and 5 bases at J; junction bases unmatched: 4. Germline V CDR1 and CDR2: KGHSH, LQKENI. This CDR3 has 14 amino acids. The CDR3 coding sequence is TGTGCCAGCTCACCGGCCGGGACAGGGTATGGCTACACCTTC. Its translation is CASSPAGTGYGYTF.

The V gene is TRBV2, the J gene TRBJ2-5; TRBD1 aligns across 7 bases. The V segment lost 7 bases and the J segment 4 bases; nucleotides outside the gene matches: 12. The CDR3 is 15 amino acids. In germline, CDR1 is SNHLY, CDR2 FYNNEI. The CDR3: CASTRADRARETQYF. The CDR3 coding sequence is TGTGCCAGCACCCGAGCAGACAGGGCTCGAGAGACCCAGTACTTC. Together with reference TRBV2 and TRBJ2-5, the CDR3 gives the full variable domain: EPEVTQTPSHQVTQMGQEVILRCVPISNHLYFYWYRQILGQKVEFLVSFYNNEISEKSEIFDDQFSVERPDGSNFTLKIRSTKLEDSAMYFCASTRADRARETQYFGPGTRLLVL.

This clone was recorded a few times. The chain uses TRBV5-4 and TRBJ2-1, with 8 positions matching TRBD2. CDR1 and CDR2 (germline): SGHNT, YYREEE (reference sequence). The CDR3 sequence is 12 residues long. The V segment lost 4 bases and the J segment 9 bases; nucleotides outside the gene matches: 3. CDR3 in DNA: TGTGCCAGCAGCGCGCGGGAGGTTGAGCAGTTCTTC. This encodes CASSAREVEQFF. Looking up the rest from reference TRBV5-4 and TRBJ2-1 gives the full variable domain: ETGVTQSPTHLIKTRGQQVTLRCSSQSGHNTVSWYQQALGQGPQFIFQYYREEENGRGNFPPRFSGLQFPNYSSELNVNALELDDSALYLCASSAREVEQFFGPGTRLTVL.

V is TRBV7-8 and J is TRBJ1-2, with D possibly matching TRBD1 (5 bases). V was clipped by 1 base and J by 0 bases, with 15 bases between them. CDR3 length: 17 amino acids. CDR1 is SGHVS, CDR2 FQNEAQ, per germline. This CDR3 is CASSLVTVPLANYGYTF. As DNA, the CDR3 is TGTGCCAGCAGCTTAGTGACAGTCCCCCTCGCTAACTATGGCTACACCTTC.

In DNA, the CDR3 is TGTGCCAGCAGTGAATACTCCCGGGGGGTTAGCCCCTACGAGCAGTACTTC. This translates into CASSEYSRGVSPYEQYF. This sequence joins TRBV6-1 and TRBJ2-7; 7 bases align to TRBD2. There are 17 residues in the CDR3. V gave up 2 bases and J gave up 2 bases; unmatched junction bases: 12. Germline assignment: CDR1 MNHNS and CDR2 SASEGT.

The gene calls are TRBV6-5 and TRBJ1-1, with D possibly TRBD1 on 5 matching bases. The CDR3 extends over 15 amino acids. Germline lookup yields CDR1 MNHEY and CDR2 SVGAGI. The V gene lost 0 bases and the J gene lost 8 bases, with 16 bases spanning the gap. DNA of the CDR3: TGTGCCAGCAGTTACTCCGACAGTATATTTACCGAAGCTTTCTTT. It translates to CASSYSDSIFTEAFF.

The V call is TRBV29-1, the J call TRBJ2-6; TRBD2 is a possible D gene (6 bases). In germline, CDR1 is SQVTM, CDR2 ANQGSEA. Trimming stripped 7 bases from V and 2 bases from J, with 21 bases between. The CDR3 totals 17 residues. Here the CDR3 reads CSAMEGTRKAGANVLTF. In DNA form, the CDR3 reads TGCAGCGCCATGGAGGGCACAAGGAAAGCTGGGGCCAACGTCCTGACTTTC.

This rearrangement joins TRBV19 to TRBJ1-5; 7 nucleotides align to TRBD1. In germline, CDR1 is LNHDA, CDR2 SQIVND (reference sequence). The CDR3 consists of 15 residues. Unmatched junction bases numbered 3, after V lost 4 bases and J lost 0 bases. CDR3 sequence reads: CASSTGTASNQPQHF. The CDR3 DNA is TGTGCCAGTAGTACAGGGACAGCTAGCAATCAGCCCCAGCATTTT.

The chain combines TRBV7-2 with TRBJ2-5; D unresolved. Germline V CDR1 and CDR2: SGHTA, FQGNSA. This CDR3 is 11 amino acids long. V was pared by 5 bases and J by 5 bases, with 6 bases between. CDR3: CASSPSETQYF. The DNA of the CDR3 is TGTGCCAGCAGCCCTAGTGAGACCCAGTACTTC.

J is TRBJ2-7 and V is TRBV30, with TRBD1 identical over 7 bases. J gave up 7 bases and V 2 bases, and 14 bases lay outside the gene matches. Germline CDR1 GTSNPN, CDR2 SVGIG (reference sequence). The CDR3 length is 15 residues. The CDR3 here is CAWSPRGGDGREQYF. The DNA of the CDR3 is TGTGCCTGGAGTCCTCGAGGGGGCGATGGAAGGGAGCAGTACTTC.

The gene calls are TRBV2 and TRBJ2-2; D is perhaps TRBD1 (5 bases). This CDR3 comprises 13 residues. The germline V and J ends were trimmed by 7 bases and 2 bases, with 8 bases remaining between them. Germline CDR1 is SNHLY and CDR2 is FYNNEI. The CDR3 nucleotides are TGTGCCAGCATCAGGGATAACACCGGGGAGCTGTTTTTT. Translating it yields CASIRDNTGELFF.

The CDR3 spells CASSLDRVHTEAFF. The CDR3 DNA reads as TGTGCCAGCTCGCTCGACAGGGTCCACACTGAAGCTTTCTTT. This chain links TRBV18 with TRBJ1-1, with 7 bases fitting TRBD1. CDR1 and CDR2 from the germline V gene are KGHSH and LQKENI. This CDR3 spans 14 amino acids. J gave up 3 bases and V 6 bases, and 7 bases lay outside the gene matches.

By frequency in the sample, this clone is medium-sized. CDR3 DNA: TGTGCCAGCAGCTTAGACGGGCAGGGTGACGAGCAGTACTTC. Residues: CASSLDGQGDEQYF. V usage is TRBV7-2 and J usage is TRBJ2-7; perhaps TRBD1 as D (5 bases). This CDR3 comprises 14 residues. Germline-derived CDR1 and CDR2 are SGHTA and FQGNSA. Trimming removed 1 base from V and 5 bases from J, with 12 bases in between.

The V call is TRBV5-1, the J call TRBJ2-5; D may be TRBD2 (6 bases). This CDR3 spans 15 amino acids. The germline gives CDR1 SGHRS, CDR2 YFSETQ. V lost 0 bases and J lost 5, with 14 bases in between. CDR3 in amino acids: CASSLDGAGTETQYF. The CDR3 region has the DNA TGCGCCAGCAGCTTGGATGGGGCGGGGACCGAGACCCAGTACTTC. Complete variable domain (other parts from reference TRBV5-1 and TRBJ2-5): KAGVTQTPRYLIKTRGQQVTLSCSPISGHRSVSWYQQTPGQGLQFLFEYFSETQRNKGNFPGRFSGRQFSNSRSEMNVSTLELGDSALYLCASSLDGAGTETQYFGPGTRLLVL.

The gene calls are TRBV4-1 and TRBJ2-2, with 7 bases that match TRBD2. The CDR3 sequence is 16 residues long. The germline CDR1 and CDR2 sequences are MGHRA and YSYEKL. Trimming cost V 3 bases and J 1 base; bases outside gene matches: 5. CDR3 coding DNA: TGCGCCAGCAGCCAGATAGCGGGCGTGAACACCGGGGAGCTGTTTTTT. Residues: CASSQIAGVNTGELFF.